This T cell receptor beta chain came from a study of human T cells and chemical hapten exposure. Overall study context: Patch tests put 0.01% DPC on the upper back, and the results were checked at 6 days. Mainly, slight library volume differences in the pool made TCR yields vary.

The CDR3 is 15 amino acids. V dropped 5 bases and J dropped 0 bases, with 13 bases sitting between them. Each CDR3 protein gets one entry after TCRdb re-called the RACE reads with MiXCR. The table records about 110,000 distinct CDR3 sequences, roughly a tenth of them present only once. The time point denotes: patch test 2, 6 weeks after DPC sensitization. Indicated treatment: therapeutic diphenylcyclopropenone sensitization with weekly scalp DPC. In every case, blood was obtained before the patch test was applied. This chain links TRBV12-3 or TRBV12-4 with TRBJ1-2, with unresolved D. This TCR came from a woman aged 40 to 50 with alopecia areata. Some clones in this sample may be carry-over from other donors' samples. The sample was whole blood, taken in connection with sensitization to the hapten diphenylcyclopropenone (DPC). The CDR3 loop is CASSDDTFANYGYTF. The CDR3 coding sequence is TGTGCCAGCAGTGACGACACGTTTGCTAACTATGGCTACACCTTC.